This note documents a single T cell receptor beta chain sequence. CDR1 and CDR2 (germline): KGHSH, LQKENI. This CDR3 region has 14 residues. The V end lost 3 bases, the J end lost 4 bases, and 12 bases lay between the germline ends. Clones were sequenced by immunoSEQ multiplex PCR, and TCRdb holds only the in-frame ones, with some missing. The profile shows about 84,000 clones, roughly 80% of them singletons. The data were obtained in a study of OX40 agonist ivuxolimab in advanced cancers. Study at large: Patients got intravenous ivuxolimab at 0.01 to 10 mg/kg every 2 weeks.

The specimen comprised CD4+ or CD8+ T cells sorted from blood, sampled in a trial of the OX40 agonist ivuxolimab. The receptor comes from an adult with an advanced solid tumor such as melanoma, head and neck, liver or kidney cancer. The J gene is TRBJ2-5, the V gene TRBV18; D is perhaps TRBD2 (6 bases). CDR3 sequence (DNA): TGTGCCAGCTCACCGGCTGAGGGAGGAGAGACCCAGTACTTC. Translating gives CASSPAEGGETQYF. Full variable domain (outside the CDR3, taken from reference TRBV18 and TRBJ2-5): NAGVMQNPRHLVRRRGQEARLRCSPMKGHSHVYWYRQLPEEGLKFMVYLQKENIIDESGMPKERFSAEFPKEGPSILRIQQVVRGDSAAYFCASSPAEGGETQYFGPGTRLLVL.